These T cell receptor beta chains were read from a single sample in a study of blood T cell repertoires in COVID-19. TCRdb's copy holds only in-frame clones and misses some; the assay was immunoSEQ multiplex PCR. This sample yields approximately 140,000 clones, of which approximately 83% are seen a single time; roughly 3.3% belongs to the top ten. Material for sequencing was peripheral blood. These receptors originate from a man between 65 and 80 years old with acute or convalescent COVID-19. Each CDR3 is given with its conserved first and last residue. Fields, in order: CDR3 DNA, CDR3 protein, clone size, D gene, V gene, J gene. The D gene is left open where the match is weak. Some rows have no size entry. The others give once, few or many, or a class for an expanded clone.

CDR3 DNA: TGCGCCAGCAGCTTGGGTCAGGGGAATTCACCCCTCCACTTT; CDR3 protein: CASSLGQGNSPLHF; clone size: -; D gene: -; V gene: TRBV5-1; J gene: TRBJ1-6
CDR3 DNA: TGTGCCAGCAGCGTTCCTAGCTTTGACGAGCAGTACTTC; CDR3 protein: CASSVPSFDEQYF; clone size: -; D gene: -; V gene: TRBV2; J gene: TRBJ2-7
CDR3 DNA: TGTGCCAGCAGCCCGCCCGGGCGGGAGGACGAGCAGTACTTC; CDR3 protein: CASSPPGREDEQYF; clone size: -; D gene: TRBD2; V gene: TRBV7-2; J gene: TRBJ2-7
CDR3 DNA: TGTGCCAGCAGTGCCGTGACAGGCACCTCTGGGGCCAACGTCCTGACTTTC; CDR3 protein: CASSAVTGTSGANVLTF; clone size: -; D gene: -; V gene: TRBV2; J gene: TRBJ2-6
CDR3 DNA: TGTGCCAGCAGCAGGACTAGCGGAAACACCGGGGAGCTGTTTTTT; CDR3 protein: CASSRTSGNTGELFF; clone size: -; D gene: TRBD2; V gene: TRBV25-1; J gene: TRBJ2-2
CDR3 DNA: TGTGCCAGCAGTTACTATTTGGGGGGGACAGATACGCAGTATTTT; CDR3 protein: CASSYYLGGTDTQYF; clone size: once; D gene: TRBD2; V gene: TRBV6-6; J gene: TRBJ2-3
CDR3 DNA: TGTGCCAGCTCCCGGGACTCCCCCTCTGGGGCCAACGTCCTGACTTTC; CDR3 protein: CASSRDSPSGANVLTF; clone size: once; D gene: -; V gene: TRBV9; J gene: TRBJ2-6
CDR3 DNA: TGTGCCAGCAGTGAAGAATTGACAGGGTATGAAAAACTGTTTTTT; CDR3 protein: CASSEELTGYEKLFF; clone size: -; D gene: TRBD1; V gene: TRBV2; J gene: TRBJ1-4
CDR3 DNA: TGCGCCAGCAGCATAGCGTTCCTCGGGACAGGCACAGATACGCAGTATTTT; CDR3 protein: CASSIAFLGTGTDTQYF; clone size: -; D gene: TRBD1; V gene: TRBV4-1; J gene: TRBJ2-3
CDR3 DNA: TGCGCCAGCAGCCAAGATCCTAGCGGGACCTACGAGCAGTACTTC; CDR3 protein: CASSQDPSGTYEQYF; clone size: -; D gene: TRBD2; V gene: TRBV4-1; J gene: TRBJ2-7
CDR3 DNA: TGTGCCAGCAGCTTGAGGGGACAAGCCCCAACAGATACGCAGTATTTT; CDR3 protein: CASSLRGQAPTDTQYF; clone size: -; D gene: -; V gene: TRBV5-4; J gene: TRBJ2-3
CDR3 DNA: TGTGCCAGCAGCTTAGATCGGATAGCGGACACCATATATTTT; CDR3 protein: CASSLDRIADTIYF; clone size: -; D gene: -; V gene: TRBV11-2; J gene: TRBJ1-3
CDR3 DNA: TGTGCCAGCAGCCAAACCGGGACTAGCGGGTTGTTGAGCACAGATACGCAGTATTTT; CDR3 protein: CASSQTGTSGLLSTDTQYF; clone size: -; D gene: TRBD2; V gene: TRBV4-2; J gene: TRBJ2-3
CDR3 DNA: TGCGCCAGCAGCCCTGGACTAGCCCCAGATACGCAGTATTTT; CDR3 protein: CASSPGLAPDTQYF; clone size: once; D gene: TRBD2; V gene: TRBV5-1; J gene: TRBJ2-3
CDR3 DNA: TGTGCCAGCAGTTTAGCGGGGCGCCGGACCGGGGAGCTGTTTTTT; CDR3 protein: CASSLAGRRTGELFF; clone size: -; D gene: -; V gene: TRBV28; J gene: TRBJ2-2
CDR3 DNA: TGTGCCAGCCCCCCTCCCGGGACTCCCACTGAAGCTTTCTTT; CDR3 protein: CASPPPGTPTEAFF; clone size: -; D gene: -; V gene: TRBV28; J gene: TRBJ1-1
CDR3 DNA: TGTGCCAGTAACGCCGGGACAGCGAACCAAGAGACCCAGTACTTC; CDR3 protein: CASNAGTANQETQYF; clone size: once; D gene: TRBD1; V gene: TRBV19; J gene: TRBJ2-5
CDR3 DNA: TGCAGCGTTCGGCAGGGGCAGGGGGAGCAGTACTTC; CDR3 protein: CSVRQGQGEQYF; clone size: -; D gene: -; V gene: TRBV29-1; J gene: TRBJ2-7
CDR3 DNA: TGTGCCAGCAGCACTGGACTAGCGGGAGTGGGAGAGACCCAGTACTTC; CDR3 protein: CASSTGLAGVGETQYF; clone size: -; D gene: TRBD2; V gene: TRBV7-2; J gene: TRBJ2-5
CDR3 DNA: TGCGCCAGCAGCCCCGGGACAGGGGTCCAAGAGACCCAGTACTTC; CDR3 protein: CASSPGTGVQETQYF; clone size: -; D gene: TRBD1; V gene: TRBV4-1; J gene: TRBJ2-5
CDR3 DNA: TGTGCCAGCAGCTTGGAGGCTAGCGGAATCTACGAGCAGTACTTC; CDR3 protein: CASSLEASGIYEQYF; clone size: -; D gene: TRBD2; V gene: TRBV5-6; J gene: TRBJ2-7
CDR3 DNA: TGTGCCAGTAGTAACAGTTTCTACGAGCAGTACTTC; CDR3 protein: CASSNSFYEQYF; clone size: -; D gene: -; V gene: TRBV19; J gene: TRBJ2-7
CDR3 DNA: TGTGCCAGTAGTACGGAACTAGTTGATGAGCAGTTCTTC; CDR3 protein: CASSTELVDEQFF; clone size: -; D gene: -; V gene: TRBV19; J gene: TRBJ2-1
CDR3 DNA: TGTGCCGTCGGACGGGGAGCTAACTATGGCTACACCTTC; CDR3 protein: CAVGRGANYGYTF; clone size: -; D gene: -; V gene: TRBV28; J gene: TRBJ1-2
CDR3 DNA: TGTGCCAGCAGCGTGGGGGGAAGGACAGATACGCAGTATTTT; CDR3 protein: CASSVGGRTDTQYF; clone size: -; D gene: -; V gene: TRBV9; J gene: TRBJ2-3
CDR3 DNA: TGTGCCAGTAGTAGTAGACAGGGGATGGACGAGACCCAGTACTTC; CDR3 protein: CASSSRQGMDETQYF; clone size: -; D gene: TRBD1; V gene: TRBV19; J gene: TRBJ2-5
CDR3 DNA: TGTGCCAGCAGCTTATCGTCCGGGGGAATAGCTTTCTTT; CDR3 protein: CASSLSSGGIAFF; clone size: -; D gene: -; V gene: TRBV7-9; J gene: TRBJ1-1
CDR3 DNA: TGTGCCAGCAGCTTACGGCAGGGAGGCCAAGAGACCCAGTACTTC; CDR3 protein: CASSLRQGGQETQYF; clone size: -; D gene: -; V gene: TRBV11-3; J gene: TRBJ2-5
CDR3 DNA: TGCGCCAGCAGCTTGGACGTTATAGGCACAGATACGCAGTATTTT; CDR3 protein: CASSLDVIGTDTQYF; clone size: -; D gene: -; V gene: TRBV5-1; J gene: TRBJ2-3
CDR3 DNA: TGTGCCAGCAGCGTAGCTTTGGGTGGGAGCTACGAGCAGTACTTC; CDR3 protein: CASSVALGGSYEQYF; clone size: -; D gene: -; V gene: TRBV9; J gene: TRBJ2-7
CDR3 DNA: TGTGCCAGCTCACCGGGACTAGGCACAGATACGCAGTATTTT; CDR3 protein: CASSPGLGTDTQYF; clone size: once; D gene: TRBD2; V gene: TRBV18; J gene: TRBJ2-3
CDR3 DNA: TGCGCCAGCAGCTTGGCCTCGGGACAGGGGCAAGAGACCCAGTACTTC; CDR3 protein: CASSLASGQGQETQYF; clone size: -; D gene: TRBD1; V gene: TRBV5-1; J gene: TRBJ2-5
CDR3 DNA: TGCGCCAGCAGCGAAGACAGGGCCCCTTTTTACGAGCAGTACTTC; CDR3 protein: CASSEDRAPFYEQYF; clone size: -; D gene: TRBD1; V gene: TRBV4-3; J gene: TRBJ2-7
CDR3 DNA: TGCGCCAGCAGCTTGGGACTAGCGGGAGTCCCCCAAGAGACCCAGTACTTC; CDR3 protein: CASSLGLAGVPQETQYF; clone size: -; D gene: TRBD2; V gene: TRBV5-1; J gene: TRBJ2-5
CDR3 DNA: TGTGCCAGCAGTTTAGGGGGACAGGGGGATGGCTACACCTTC; CDR3 protein: CASSLGGQGDGYTF; clone size: -; D gene: TRBD1; V gene: TRBV28; J gene: TRBJ1-2
CDR3 DNA: TGTGCCAGCAGCTTAGGTCTAGCGGGAGGGCGGTCCTACAATGAGCAGTTCTTC; CDR3 protein: CASSLGLAGGRSYNEQFF; clone size: -; D gene: TRBD2; V gene: TRBV13; J gene: TRBJ2-1
CDR3 DNA: TGTGCCAGCAGCTTAGTGCCTAGCGGGAGCCAAGAGACCCAGTACTTC; CDR3 protein: CASSLVPSGSQETQYF; clone size: -; D gene: TRBD2; V gene: TRBV7-3; J gene: TRBJ2-5
CDR3 DNA: TGTGCCAGCAGGCGAGCCACCGGGACAGCCCTCCCAGATACGCAGTATTTT; CDR3 protein: CASRRATGTALPDTQYF; clone size: -; D gene: TRBD1; V gene: TRBV6-6; J gene: TRBJ2-3
CDR3 DNA: TGCGCCAGCAGCTTTTGGGGACTAGCGGATACCGGGGAGCTGTTTTTT; CDR3 protein: CASSFWGLADTGELFF; clone size: -; D gene: TRBD2; V gene: TRBV5-1; J gene: TRBJ2-2
CDR3 DNA: TGTGCCAGCAGCTTCACTAGCGGTAAGACCAACAATGAGCAGTTCTTC; CDR3 protein: CASSFTSGKTNNEQFF; clone size: -; D gene: TRBD2; V gene: TRBV7-9; J gene: TRBJ2-1
CDR3 DNA: TGTGCCAGCAGTCAGATTCGGGTATCCGGGACTAGGCGGAATGAGCAGTTCTTC; CDR3 protein: CASSQIRVSGTRRNEQFF; clone size: -; D gene: TRBD2; V gene: TRBV28; J gene: TRBJ2-1
CDR3 DNA: TGTGCCAGCAAGAAGGGGGGGGCGCTGTCTGGGGCCAACGTCCTGACTTTC; CDR3 protein: CASKKGGALSGANVLTF; clone size: -; D gene: -; V gene: TRBV2; J gene: TRBJ2-6
CDR3 DNA: TGTGCCAGCAGCCAAGATCAGAACACGTACTATGGCTACACCTTC; CDR3 protein: CASSQDQNTYYGYTF; clone size: -; D gene: -; V gene: TRBV4-2; J gene: TRBJ1-2
CDR3 DNA: TGTGCCAGCTCTCGGGGGGCACAAGAGACCCAGTACTTC; CDR3 protein: CASSRGAQETQYF; clone size: few; D gene: -; V gene: TRBV11-2; J gene: TRBJ2-5
CDR3 DNA: TGTGCCAGCAGGGGGACAATCACCCAGGATACGCAGTATTTT; CDR3 protein: CASRGTITQDTQYF; clone size: -; D gene: -; V gene: TRBV6-5; J gene: TRBJ2-3
CDR3 DNA: TGTGCCAGCAGCCAAGTAAGGAGGGCTAGGGATCAGCCCCAGCATTTT; CDR3 protein: CASSQVRRARDQPQHF; clone size: -; D gene: -; V gene: TRBV4-2; J gene: TRBJ1-5